This T cell receptor (beta chain) was identified in a study of beta chain features in type 1 diabetes. Whole-study results and caveats: A moderate, significant TCRB CDR3 shortening appeared in type 1 diabetes across four CD4+ subsets. The study found fewer insertions and more deletions at VDJ junctions in type 1 diabetes patients. There was a possibility that cDNA sequencing over-represented cells with high TCR expression.

The sequenced template was cDNA made from the entire isolated RNA. Some clones are missing from TCRdb's copy, which holds only in-frame ones; the method was immunoSEQ multiplex PCR. The data contain more than 150,000 clones, roughly 10% of them singletons. The CDR3 runs to 13 residues. Trimming stripped 0 bases from V and 7 bases from J, with 9 bases between. The germline CDR1 and CDR2 sequences are GTSNPN and SVGIG (reference sequence). Once sorted, every population was more than 95% pure. A few counts support this clone. Its antigen is not known. The TCR originated in a woman aged 25 to 39 with type 1 diabetes. The gene calls are TRBV30 and TRBJ1-4; D is perhaps TRBD1 (6 bases). Input material: central memory CD4+ T cells from blood. The CDR3 here is CAWSVQGGEKLFF. The CDR3 coding sequence is TGTGCCTGGAGTGTACAGGGTGGTGAAAAACTGTTTTTT.